This T cell receptor (beta chain) was obtained from a study of T-cell memory formation after mild COVID-19. The study, taken as a whole, reports: Pre-infection memory carried some responding clones, suggesting that cross-reactive memory joined.

Amplification by 5'RACE using constant-segment primers produced TCR alpha and TCR beta cDNA libraries that carried sample barcodes and UMIs. TCRdb recomputed calls from the 5' RACE reads with MiXCR, one row per CDR3 protein. The table lists more than 450,000 distinct CDR3 sequences, over 15% of them singletons. The table lists this clonotype with many counts. Its antigen remains unidentified. The source is an adult woman who had mild COVID-19 (a few samples of this study predate the infection). Cell type and time point are not known. Sequencing input: PBMCs or a T cell subset sorted from them (not recorded which).

This chain's CDR3 is CATSDFNEQYF. The CDR3 region has the DNA TGTGCCACCAGTGATTTCAACGAGCAGTACTTC. The chain joins TRBV24-1 to TRBJ2-7; D is unclear. The CDR3 is 11 residues long. Germline V gene sequence: CDR1 KGHDR, CDR2 SFDVKD. Trimming removed 1 base at V and 5 bases at J, with 2 bases between.